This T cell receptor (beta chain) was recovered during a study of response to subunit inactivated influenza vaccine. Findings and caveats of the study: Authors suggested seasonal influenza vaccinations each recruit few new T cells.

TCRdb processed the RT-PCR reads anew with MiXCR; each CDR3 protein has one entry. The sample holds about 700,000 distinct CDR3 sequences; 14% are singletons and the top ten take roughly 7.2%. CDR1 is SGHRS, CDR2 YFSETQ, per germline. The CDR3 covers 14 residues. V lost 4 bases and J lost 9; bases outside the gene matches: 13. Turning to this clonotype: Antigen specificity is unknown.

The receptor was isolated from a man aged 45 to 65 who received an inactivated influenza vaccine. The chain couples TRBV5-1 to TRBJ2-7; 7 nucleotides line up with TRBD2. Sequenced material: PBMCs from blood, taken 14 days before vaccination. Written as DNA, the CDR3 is TGCGCCAGCAGCATTCGCGGGAGCCCTGGGACGCAGTACTTC. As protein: CASSIRGSPGTQYF.